These 21 T cell receptor beta chains were all obtained from the same sample, sequenced in a study of shared clonotypes between healthy human individuals. Sequencing used immunoSEQ multiplex PCR; TCRdb keeps in-frame clones, though not all of them. The sample includes roughly 1,000,000 clones, about 80% of them seen just once. Sequenced material: memory CD4+ T cells from PBMCs. Subset here: CD45RA-negative fraction. The receptors stem from a man between 18 and 35 years old in good health. Some clones in this sample may be carry-over from other donors' samples.

V gene TRBV21-1 combines with J gene TRBJ1-2; the DNA was not used to check the table's D call, TRBD1. TRBV21-1 constitutes a pseudogene. CDR3 length: 13 residues. The CDR3 bases are TGTGCCAGCCACAGGCCGAATACCTATGGCTACACCTTC. Its protein is CASHRPNTYGYTF.

The chain combines TRBV11-2 with TRBJ2-3; D ambiguous. Trimming took 4 bases from V and 4 from J, leaving 12 bases between them. The CDR3 totals 14 residues. The germline V gene has CDR1 SGHAT and CDR2 FQNNGV. DNA for the CDR3: TGTGCCAGCAGCTCCCCGGGCCAGGCAGATACGCAGTATTTT. Translated, it gives CASSSPGQADTQYF.

Points on this clone: The same CDR3 arises from other DNA sequences in this sample as well. The CDR3 loop is CASSFWRNTEAFF. The CDR3 region has the DNA TGTGCCAGCAGTTTTTGGAGAAACACTGAAGCTTTCTTT. V and J are TRBV28 and TRBJ1-1, with D hard to call. The CDR3 extends over 13 amino acids. V gave up 3 bases and J gave up 2 bases, with 7 bases separating them. Germline loops: CDR1 MDHEN, CDR2 SYDVKM.

The chain joins TRBV4-3 to TRBJ2-5; 10 nucleotides agree with TRBD1. The assigned J gene may be wrong: the sequence end matches TRBJ2-7 better. From germline, CDR1 is LGHNA and CDR2 YSLEER. The CDR3 runs 15 residues. Here the CDR3 reads CASSRDGTGAYEQYF. CDR3 nucleotides: TGCGCCAGCAGCCGGGACGGGACAGGGGCCTACGAGCAGTACTTC.

The chain is built from TRBV19 and TRBJ2-2; D perhaps matches TRBD2 (6 bases). Germline CDR1 is LNHDA and CDR2 is SQIVND (reference sequence). V lost 3 bases and J lost 1, with 9 bases in between. This CDR3 spans 15 amino acids. CDR3 coding DNA: TGTGCCAGTAGTATTAAGCGGGTGAACACCGGGGAGCTGTTTTTT. Its protein product is CASSIKRVNTGELFF.

CDR3 nucleotide sequence: TGTGCCAGCAGGGGGGTAATAGGCAACGAAAAACTGTTTTTT. Its protein is CASRGVIGNEKLFF. The V and J genes are TRBV2 and TRBJ1-4, with a weak D call TRBD1 (5 bases). V was shortened by 6 bases and J by 8 bases, with 16 bases between the two germline ends. Germline V gene data show CDR1 as SNHLY and CDR2 as FYNNEI. This CDR3 has 14 residues.

The CDR3 sequence is CSVLPGIHEQFF. CDR3 DNA: TGCAGCGTCCTTCCCGGGATTCATGAGCAGTTCTTC. The genes are TRBV29-1 and TRBJ2-1; maybe TRBD2 (5 bases). The ends were cut back, 6 bases at V and 8 bases at J, with 14 bases in the middle. Germline values: CDR1 SQVTM, CDR2 ANQGSEA. This CDR3 comprises 12 residues.

The chain carries TRBV9 and TRBJ2-1; D may be TRBD2 (6 bases). Germline values: CDR1 SGDLS, CDR2 YYNGEE. The ends were cut back, 4 bases at V and 3 bases at J, with 8 bases in the middle. The CDR3 runs 13 residues. The CDR3, as DNA: TGTGCCAGCAGCCACGGGGGCTACAATGAGCAGTTCTTC. It encodes CASSHGGYNEQFF.

The chain has TRBV7-6 and TRBJ2-1, with 8 bases matching TRBD1. Germline V lookup: CDR1 SGHVS, CDR2 FNYEAQ. The CDR3 loop spans 16 amino acids. V lost 4 bases to trimming and J lost 6 bases; unmatched junction nucleotides: 11. The CDR3 DNA is TGTGCCAGCAGCTCCAACCCCAGGGGGCGAGGCAATGAGCAGTTCTTC. It specifies CASSSNPRGRGNEQFF. The full variable domain, with the rest looked up from reference TRBV7-6 and TRBJ2-1, is GAGVSQSPRYKVTKRGQDVALRCDPISGHVSLYWYRQALGQGPEFLTYFNYEAQQDKSGLPNDRFSAERPEGSISTLTIQRTEQRDSAMYRCASSSNPRGRGNEQFFGPGTRLTVL.

This clone was seen at least ten times. The rearrangement links TRBV18 to TRBJ1-1, with D perhaps TRBD1 (6 bases). The CDR3 runs to 15 residues. The V gene lost 6 bases and the J gene lost 1 base, with 15 bases spanning the gap. CDR1 is KGHSH and CDR2 is LQKENI in the germline V gene. The CDR3 DNA is TGTGCCAGCTCGTTGACAGGTGTACCGAACACTGAAGCTTTCTTT. Its protein product is CASSLTGVPNTEAFF.

The chain combines TRBV30 with TRBJ2-7; 7 bases map to TRBD1. This CDR3 is 12 amino acids long. Germline V gene lookup returns CDR1 GTSNPN and CDR2 SVGIG (reference sequence). V gave up 7 bases and J gave up 0 bases; unmatched junction bases: 3. The CDR3 region is CAFRDSSYEQYF. CDR3 coding DNA: TGTGCCTTCCGGGACAGCTCCTACGAGCAGTACTTC. The full variable domain, with the rest looked up from reference TRBV30 and TRBJ2-7, is SQTIHQWPATLVQPVGSPLSLECTVEGTSNPNLYWYRQAAGRGLQLLFYSVGIGQISSEVPQNLSASRPQDRQFILSSKKLLLSDSGFYLCAFRDSSYEQYFGPGTRLTVT.

The chain has TRBV7-9 and TRBJ2-7, with D perhaps TRBD1 or TRBD2 (5 bases each). The V and J ends lost 8 bases and 3 bases respectively, with 8 bases between them. This CDR3 comprises 11 residues. Per the germline V gene, CDR1 is SEHNR and CDR2 is FQNEAQ (reference sequence). CDR3 nucleotides: TGTGCCAGCGGGACGTTCTACGAGCAGTACTTC. It translates to CASGTFYEQYF.

The genes are TRBV9 and TRBJ2-2, with 8 bases lining up with TRBD1. Germline V gene lookup returns CDR1 SGDLS and CDR2 YYNGEE. Trimming took 0 bases from V and 6 from J; bases not matched to a gene: 4. The CDR3 totals 15 residues. This CDR3 reads CASSVDRGFAGELFF. CDR3 nucleotides: TGTGCCAGCAGCGTAGACAGGGGGTTTGCCGGGGAGCTGTTTTTT. The variable domain in full, with the rest retrieved from reference TRBV9 and TRBJ2-2, is DSGVTQTPKHLITATGQRVTLRCSPRSGDLSVYWYQQSLDQGLQFLIQYYNGEERAKGNILERFSAQQFPDLHSELNLSSLELGDSALYFCASSVDRGFAGELFFGEGSRLTVL.

The chain couples TRBV30 to TRBJ1-2; 9 nucleotides match TRBD1. The CDR3 consists of 13 residues. V lost 3 bases to trimming and J lost 6 bases; unmatched junction nucleotides: 5. Germline V CDR1 and CDR2: GTSNPN, SVGIG (reference sequence). Here the CDR3 reads CAWRTGGGDGYTF. As DNA, the CDR3 is TGTGCCTGGAGAACAGGGGGCGGTGATGGCTACACCTTC.

This clone was seen a handful of times. The chain links TRBV7-9 to TRBJ2-1, with D perhaps being TRBD1 or TRBD2 (6 bases each). V lost 2 bases and J lost 0, with 17 bases in between. The CDR3 covers 18 residues. Looked up from germline, CDR1 is SEHNR and CDR2 is FQNEAQ (reference sequence). CDR3 DNA sequence: TGTGCCAGCAGCTTACCAGGGTCCGAGGGGGGCTCCTACAATGAGCAGTTCTTC. Protein: CASSLPGSEGGSYNEQFF.

The chain carries TRBV7-2 and TRBJ1-3; unclear D gene. V was trimmed by 8 bases and J by 4 bases, leaving 15 bases between them. Germline loops: CDR1 SGHTA, CDR2 FQGNSA. The CDR3 sequence is 14 residues long. CDR3 in DNA: TGTGCCAGCGGAATAAAGATGGGCGGAAACACCATATATTTT. Its protein is CASGIKMGGNTIYF.

A single count supports this clone. The chain recombines TRBV5-1 with TRBJ2-2; 14 nucleotides line up with TRBD2. After removal of 7 bases from V and 4 bases from J, the junction contained 3 bases not matched to a gene. The CDR3 extends over 15 amino acids. Looked up from germline, CDR1 is SGHRS and CDR2 is YFSETQ. The CDR3 DNA reads as TGCGCCAGCCGGGGACTAGCGGGAGTCACCGGGGAGCTGTTTTTT. Protein sequence: CASRGLAGVTGELFF.

The chain couples TRBV5-1 to TRBJ2-1, with a tentative D call TRBD2 (6 bases). This CDR3 has 14 amino acids. CDR1 SGHRS and CDR2 YFSETQ come from the germline V gene. V was trimmed by 6 bases and J by 0 bases, leaving 10 bases between them. The CDR3 spells CASTRDNSYNEQFF. The CDR3 DNA is TGCGCCAGCACGCGGGATAACTCCTACAATGAGCAGTTCTTC.

The chain has TRBV9 and TRBJ2-1; 7 positions agree with TRBD1. CDR3 length equals 14 residues. From germline, CDR1 is SGDLS and CDR2 YYNGEE. The J segment lost 5 bases and the V segment lost 0 bases, leaving 2 bases of the junction unmatched. In DNA, the CDR3 is TGTGCCAGCAGCGTAGGCAGGGGGAACAATGAGCAGTTCTTC. This sequence encodes CASSVGRGNNEQFF.

The gene calls are TRBV5-4 and TRBJ2-5; 8 positions agree with TRBD1. Germline CDR1 is SGHNT and CDR2 is YYREEE (reference sequence). CDR3 length equals 16 residues. V gave up 0 bases and J gave up 4 bases; unmatched junction bases: 8. CDR3 amino acids: CASSLAGGAIPETQYF. Written as DNA, the CDR3 is TGTGCCAGCAGCTTGGCAGGGGGCGCGATCCCAGAGACCCAGTACTTC.

CDR3 in amino acids: CASSQDRPSDYNEQFF. The CDR3 DNA reads TGTGCCAGCAGCCAAGATAGGCCTAGCGACTACAATGAGCAGTTCTTC. The chain links TRBV4-2 to TRBJ2-1, with a possible D match to TRBD2 (6 bases). The CDR3 contains 16 residues. The V end was cut by 0 bases, the J end by 3 bases, with 12 bases between. Germline loops: CDR1 LGHNA, CDR2 YNFKEQ.